This T cell receptor (beta chain) was found in a study of blood T cells in healthy people across ages. Alongside a J-beta primer mix, a sample-barcoded 5' primer served in a second PCR lasting about 6 to 11 cycles. One entry per CDR3 protein results from TCRdb running MiXCR on the 5' RACE reads. The data show hundreds of thousands of distinct CDR3 sequences, approximately 67% seen once. Comment on this clonotype: No antigen is known for it.

This CDR3 region has 18 residues. The trim removed 0 bases at V and 2 bases at J, leaving 8 bases unmatched. The germline V gene has CDR1 LGHNA and CDR2 YSLEER. Whole-study findings and limits: There was no known CMV status for donors, so expanded clonotype changes were possibly confounded. Measured against age, TCR beta diversity per million T cells decreased in a roughly linear manner.

Sequenced sample: blood. The genes are TRBV4-3 and TRBJ2-7; 12 nucleotides line up with TRBD2. The source is a man younger than 40 in good health. CDR3 in DNA: TGCGCCAGCAGCCAAGATGGAGGACTAGCGGGGTCACCCTACGAGCAGTACTTC. Translated: CASSQDGGLAGSPYEQYF.